A selection of T cell receptor beta chains follows, all from one sample in a study of T cell clonotyping in hematopoietic cell transplantation. Sequencing was performed with immunoSEQ multiplex PCR; in TCRdb, only in-frame clones are kept and a portion is missing. The data show about 27,000 clones, 95% seen once. Sequencing was performed on peripheral blood mononuclear cells. The receptor source for this set is a man aged 45 to 65 in good health. Some clones in this sample may be carry-over from other donors' samples. The CDR3 runs from the conserved cysteine through the conserved F or W. D genes are given only for firm matches.

v_call d_call cdr3_aa
TRBV7-2 NA CASSPPPLSRGYTF
TRBV27 NA CASSSAPPSPLHF
TRBV5-4 NA CASSEKGVSYEQYF
TRBV6-5 NA CASTKRTRAAQYF
TRBV6-1 TRBD1 CASKTGGSQPQHF
TRBV7-2 NA CASSLVSPGQGTEAFF
TRBV28 TRBD1 CASSLWTGAGYTF
TRBV7-7 NA CASSLGQDNEQFF
TRBV6-5 NA CASSYRPSYEQYF
TRBV14 NA CASSQGLGLGELFF
TRBV4-2 NA CASSQTQGTSIRGYTF
TRBV28 TRBD2 CASHRGGDPPPQFF
TRBV7-2 TRBD1 CASSFNRGYGYTF
TRBV7-9 NA CASSFYGNTEAFF